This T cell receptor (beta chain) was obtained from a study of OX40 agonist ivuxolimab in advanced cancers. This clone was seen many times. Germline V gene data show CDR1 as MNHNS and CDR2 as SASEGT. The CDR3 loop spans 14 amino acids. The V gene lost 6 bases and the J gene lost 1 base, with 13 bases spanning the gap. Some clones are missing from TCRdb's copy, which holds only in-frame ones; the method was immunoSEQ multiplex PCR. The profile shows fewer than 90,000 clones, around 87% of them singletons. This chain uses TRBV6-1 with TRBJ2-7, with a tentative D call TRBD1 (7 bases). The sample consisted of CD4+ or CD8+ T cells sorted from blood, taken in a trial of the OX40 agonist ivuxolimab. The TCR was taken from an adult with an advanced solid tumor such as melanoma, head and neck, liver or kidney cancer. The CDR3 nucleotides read TGTGCCAGCAGCGGGGGACAGCTGTCCTACGAGCAGTACTTC. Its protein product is CASSGGQLSYEQYF.